A single T cell receptor beta chain is shown here with its context. It has no known antigen specificity. The record has no base qualities; no much larger clone is one base away. The CDR3 regions of human TCRbeta chains were analyzed by immunosequencing. The original methods were these. Repertoire TCRs were matched against a reference library of SARS-CoV-2-specific TCRs generated with the MIRA antigen-specificity platform. Breadth was defined as the fraction of unique TCRs that were SARS-CoV-2-associated, and depth was defined as the fraction of total T cells that were SARS-CoV-2-associated. Using the MIRA data, every spike-specific TCR was mapped to the spike region that the TCR reacted to and assigned to either a CD4 or a CD8 class. Log10-transformed breadth and depth values were compared by one-way ANOVA with Sidak's multiple comparisons tests. Sourced from immuneACCESS, this table was stored by TCRdb with only in-frame sequences that have V and J called. A share of the clones is absent; for the studies checked, an unresolved V gene accounts for under half, and the remainder has no known explanation. V and J calls and clone size are as listed in that table; D and trimming were resolved from the DNA. The sample table contains 80,000 to 100,000 clones; only one count was recorded for around nine tenths of them. More than 9.5% of the sample is held by the ten biggest clonotypes.

Explained via the paper, the time point label denotes: baseline before first vaccination. The vaccinee samples were drawn from two UK trials, COV001 and COV002, one of which was a single-blind randomized controlled phase 2/3 trial testing AZD1222 (ChAdOx1 nCoV-19) in healthy adults. For TCRbeta chain sequencing, PBMC samples from trial participants were taken at day 0 and at day 28 after the second dose. These data come from a study of T cell responses to AZD1222 COVID-19 vaccine (dated by TCRdb to the early 2020s). For the study in its entirety: AZD1222 recipients whose second dose came at about 4 weeks and those whose second dose came at about 12 weeks were combined into one group, since spike-specific TCR depth and breadth did not differ between the two schedules. A total of 230 to 250 trial participants underwent TCR sequencing, of whom approximately 200 had received two doses of AZD1222 and 26 had received two doses of the MenACWY control vaccine. Trial participants were enrolled into age subgroups of 18-55, 56-69 and 70-plus years, which contained about 150, 27 and 61 TCR-sequenced participants, respectively.

The CDR1 and CDR2 encoded by the germline V gene (reference sequence) are LNHDA and SQIVND. Including the terminal cysteine and phenylalanine, the CDR3 comprises 16 residues. CDR3 DNA only is kept here, 48 bases in frame from base 1. The trim is 3 bases for V and 6 bases for J, with a gap of 18 bases between the germline ends. The paper's findings and limits, for the study overall: No day 14 peak-response samples were available, so repertoires were characterized only after the peak T cell response. The whole spike protein was spanned by vaccine-associated CD4 TCRs, and dominant responses were seen in regions 160-218 and 743-854. Conclusions about previously exposed vaccinees are limited because only a handful of AZD1222 recipients were SARS-CoV-2 seropositive at baseline. Nearly half of unique spike-specific TCRs reportedly recognized epitopes outside regions mutated in the B.1.351 and B.1.1.7 variants. In the small 56-69-year group, the increase in depth fell short of significance, most likely because of low power. A significant rise in spike-specific TCR breadth and depth was observed after two AZD1222 doses relative to day 0 and relative to MenACWY recipients. Most participants were white British and females outnumbered males, and the authors suggested that clonal diversity may have been underestimated.

The TCR comes from an adult in good health. The sample was peripheral blood, taken on day 0 of AZD1222 vaccination. The rearranged segments are TRBV19 and TRBJ1-5; the best D guess is TRBD1, with 5 bases matching. CDR3 loop: CASSIPRGAGGQPQHF. The DNA sequence follows: TGTGCCAGTAGTATCCCCCGGGGCGCCGGGGGTCAGCCCCAGCATTTT.